This TCR beta chain was sequenced for a study of blood T cells in healthy people across ages. Findings of the study overall: TCR beta diversity per million T cells fell roughly linearly with age.

PCR was performed a second time for roughly 7 to 12 cycles using a sample-barcoded 5' primer and a J-beta primer mix. TCRdb passed the 5' RACE reads through MiXCR, listing each CDR3 protein once. Altogether about 1.4 million distinct CDR3 sequences are present, approximately 63% being singletons, with the ten largest covering 5% to 7%. Turning to this clonotype: Its antigen remains unknown.

Extractions gave at least 5.5 micrograms of total RNA per sample. Looked up from germline, CDR1 is LNHNV and CDR2 is YYDKDF (reference sequence). The V end was cut by 3 bases, the J end by 3 bases, with 5 bases between. CDR3 length: 13 residues. The sequence was obtained from a man aged 18-30 years in good health. The specimen sequenced was blood. The rearrangement links TRBV15 to TRBJ2-2; D is unresolved. CDR3 loop: CATSRIYTGELFF. The CDR3 DNA sequence: TGTGCCACCAGCAGGATCTACACCGGGGAGCTGTTTTTT.